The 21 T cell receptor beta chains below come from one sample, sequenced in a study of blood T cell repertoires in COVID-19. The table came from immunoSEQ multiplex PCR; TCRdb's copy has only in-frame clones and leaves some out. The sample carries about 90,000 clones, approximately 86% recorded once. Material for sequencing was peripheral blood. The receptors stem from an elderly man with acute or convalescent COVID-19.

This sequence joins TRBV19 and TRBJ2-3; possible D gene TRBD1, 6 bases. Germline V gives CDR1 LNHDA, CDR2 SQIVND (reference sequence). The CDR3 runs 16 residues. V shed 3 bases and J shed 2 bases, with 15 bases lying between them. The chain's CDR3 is CASSMGASPLTDTQYF. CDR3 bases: TGTGCCAGTAGTATGGGGGCTAGTCCTCTCACAGATACGCAGTATTTT.

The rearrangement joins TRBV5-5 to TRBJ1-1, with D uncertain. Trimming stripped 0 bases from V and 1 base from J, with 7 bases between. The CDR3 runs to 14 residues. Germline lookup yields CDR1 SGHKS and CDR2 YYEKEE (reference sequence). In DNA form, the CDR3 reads TGTGCCAGCAGCTTGGGGCCAGGGAACACTGAAGCTTTCTTT. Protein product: CASSLGPGNTEAFF.

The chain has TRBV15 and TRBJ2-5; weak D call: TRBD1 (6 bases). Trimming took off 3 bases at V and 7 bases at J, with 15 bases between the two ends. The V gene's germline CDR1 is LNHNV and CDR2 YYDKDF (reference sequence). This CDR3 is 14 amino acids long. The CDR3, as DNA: TGTGCCACCAGCAGGGGTGCAGGGGACGGGACCCAGTACTTC. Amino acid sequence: CATSRGAGDGTQYF.

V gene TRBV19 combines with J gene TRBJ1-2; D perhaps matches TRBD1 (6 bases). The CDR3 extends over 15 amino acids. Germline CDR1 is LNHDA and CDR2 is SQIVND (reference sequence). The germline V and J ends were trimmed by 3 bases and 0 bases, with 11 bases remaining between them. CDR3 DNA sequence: TGTGCCAGTAGTATCCACAGGGCGACTAACTATGGCTACACCTTC. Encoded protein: CASSIHRATNYGYTF.

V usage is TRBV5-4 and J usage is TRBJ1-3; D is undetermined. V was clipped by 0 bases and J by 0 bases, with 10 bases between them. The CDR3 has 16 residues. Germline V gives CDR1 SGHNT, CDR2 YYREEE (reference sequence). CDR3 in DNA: TGTGCCAGCAGCTTGGAGTCGGTGAACTCTGGAAACACCATATATTTT. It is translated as CASSLESVNSGNTIYF.

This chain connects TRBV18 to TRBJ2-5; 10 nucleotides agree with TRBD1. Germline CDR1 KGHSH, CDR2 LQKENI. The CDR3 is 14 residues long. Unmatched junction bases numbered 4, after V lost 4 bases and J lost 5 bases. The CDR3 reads CASSRDRGAETQYF. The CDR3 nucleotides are TGTGCCAGCTCACGGGACAGGGGCGCTGAGACCCAGTACTTC. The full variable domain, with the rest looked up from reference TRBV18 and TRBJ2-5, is NAGVMQNPRHLVRRRGQEARLRCSPMKGHSHVYWYRQLPEEGLKFMVYLQKENIIDESGMPKERFSAEFPKEGPSILRIQQVVRGDSAAYFCASSRDRGAETQYFGPGTRLLVL.

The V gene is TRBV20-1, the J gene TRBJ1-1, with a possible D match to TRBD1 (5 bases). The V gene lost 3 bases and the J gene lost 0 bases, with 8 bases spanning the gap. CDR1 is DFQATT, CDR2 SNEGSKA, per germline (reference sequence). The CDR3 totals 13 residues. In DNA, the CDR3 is TGCAGTGCTAGTCGGGGGATGAACACTGAAGCTTTCTTT. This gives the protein CSASRGMNTEAFF.

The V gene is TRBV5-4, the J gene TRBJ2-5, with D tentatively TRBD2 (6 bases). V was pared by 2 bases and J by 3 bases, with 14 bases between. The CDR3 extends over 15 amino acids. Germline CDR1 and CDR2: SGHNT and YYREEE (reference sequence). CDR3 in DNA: TGTGCCAGCAGCTTCGGGGGATCCCGGGAAGAGACCCAGTACTTC. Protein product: CASSFGGSREETQYF.

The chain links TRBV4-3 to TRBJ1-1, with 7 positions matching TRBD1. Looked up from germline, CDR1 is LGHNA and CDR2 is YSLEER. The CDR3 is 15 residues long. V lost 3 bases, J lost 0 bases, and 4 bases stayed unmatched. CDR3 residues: CASSQSGTVNTEAFF. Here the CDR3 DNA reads TGCGCCAGCAGCCAGTCCGGGACAGTGAACACTGAAGCTTTCTTT.

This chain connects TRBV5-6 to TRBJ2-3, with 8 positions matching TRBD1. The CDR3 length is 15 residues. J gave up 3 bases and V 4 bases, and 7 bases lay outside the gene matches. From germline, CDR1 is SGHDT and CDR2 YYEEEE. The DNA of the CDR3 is TGTGCCAGCAGCCTCGACAGGGGAGTGACAGATACGCAGTATTTT. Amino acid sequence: CASSLDRGVTDTQYF.

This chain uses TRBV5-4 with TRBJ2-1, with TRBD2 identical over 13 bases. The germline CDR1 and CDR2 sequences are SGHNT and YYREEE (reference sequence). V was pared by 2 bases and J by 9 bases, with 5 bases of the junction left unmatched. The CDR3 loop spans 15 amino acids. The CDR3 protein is CASSLLRLAGGEQFF. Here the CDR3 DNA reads TGTGCCAGCAGCTTATTAAGACTAGCGGGAGGTGAGCAGTTCTTC.

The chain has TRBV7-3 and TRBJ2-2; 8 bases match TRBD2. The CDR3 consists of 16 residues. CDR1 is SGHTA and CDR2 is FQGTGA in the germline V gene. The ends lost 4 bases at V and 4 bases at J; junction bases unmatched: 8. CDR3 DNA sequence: TGTGCCAGCAGCTCCACCGGCGGGAGGATCACCGGGGAGCTGTTTTTT. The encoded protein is CASSSTGGRITGELFF.

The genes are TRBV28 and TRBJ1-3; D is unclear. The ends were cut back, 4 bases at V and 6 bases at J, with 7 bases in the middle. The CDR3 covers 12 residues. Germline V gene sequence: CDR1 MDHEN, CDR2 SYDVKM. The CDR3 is CASSSGENTIYF. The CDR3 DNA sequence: TGTGCCAGCAGTTCCGGGGAAAACACCATATATTTT.

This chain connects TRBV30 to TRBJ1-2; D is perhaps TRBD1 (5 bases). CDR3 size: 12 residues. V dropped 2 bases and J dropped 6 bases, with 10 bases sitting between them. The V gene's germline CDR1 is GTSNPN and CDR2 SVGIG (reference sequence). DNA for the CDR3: TGTGCCTGGAGTAGAGACAGCGATGGCTACACCTTC. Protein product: CAWSRDSDGYTF.

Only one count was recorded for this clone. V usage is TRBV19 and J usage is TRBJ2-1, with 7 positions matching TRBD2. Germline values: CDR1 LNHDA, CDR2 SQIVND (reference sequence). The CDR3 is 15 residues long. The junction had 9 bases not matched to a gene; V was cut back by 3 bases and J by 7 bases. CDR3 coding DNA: TGTGCCAGTAGTATTCTGGCGGGAGTGAAAAATGAGCAGTTCTTC. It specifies CASSILAGVKNEQFF.

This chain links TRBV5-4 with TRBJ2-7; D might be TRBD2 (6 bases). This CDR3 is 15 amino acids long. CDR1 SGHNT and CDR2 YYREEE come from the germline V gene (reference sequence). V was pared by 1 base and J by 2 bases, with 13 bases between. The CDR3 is CASSLMRDRAYEQYF. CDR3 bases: TGTGCCAGCAGCTTGATGCGGGACCGAGCCTACGAGCAGTACTTC.

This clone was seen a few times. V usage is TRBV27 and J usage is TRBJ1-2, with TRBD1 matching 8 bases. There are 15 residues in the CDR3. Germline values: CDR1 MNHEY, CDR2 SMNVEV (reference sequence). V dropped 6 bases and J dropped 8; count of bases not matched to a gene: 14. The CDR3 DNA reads TGTGCCAGCAGCTCCGTCGGACAGGGATTAAAGGGCTACACCTTC. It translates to CASSSVGQGLKGYTF.

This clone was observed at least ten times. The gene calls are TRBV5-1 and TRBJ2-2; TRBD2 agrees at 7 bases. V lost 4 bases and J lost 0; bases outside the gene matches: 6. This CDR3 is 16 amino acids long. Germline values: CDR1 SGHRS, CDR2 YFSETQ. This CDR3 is CASSARLAANTGELFF. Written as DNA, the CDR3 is TGCGCCAGCAGCGCCCGACTAGCAGCGAACACCGGGGAGCTGTTTTTT.

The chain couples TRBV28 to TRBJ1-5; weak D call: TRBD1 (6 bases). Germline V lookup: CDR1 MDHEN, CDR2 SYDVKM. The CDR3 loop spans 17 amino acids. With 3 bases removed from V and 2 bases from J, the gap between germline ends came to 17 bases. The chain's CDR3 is CASSFPQSQGRNQPQHF. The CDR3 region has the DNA TGTGCCAGCAGTTTCCCACAATCCCAGGGGCGCAATCAGCCCCAGCATTTT.

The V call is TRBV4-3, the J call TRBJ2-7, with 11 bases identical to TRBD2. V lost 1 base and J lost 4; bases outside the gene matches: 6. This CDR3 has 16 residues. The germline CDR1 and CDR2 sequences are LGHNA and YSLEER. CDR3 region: CASSQVVAGGEYEQYF. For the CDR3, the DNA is TGCGCCAGCAGCCAAGTAGTAGCGGGAGGGGAGTACGAGCAGTACTTC.

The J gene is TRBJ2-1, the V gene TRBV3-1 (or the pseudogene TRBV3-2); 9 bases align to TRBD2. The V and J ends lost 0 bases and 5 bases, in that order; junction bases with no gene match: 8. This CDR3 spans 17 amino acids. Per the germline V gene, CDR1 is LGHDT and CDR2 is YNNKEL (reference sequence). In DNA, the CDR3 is TGTGCCAGCAGCCAAGAACCCGCTAGCGGGACCCACAATGAGCAGTTCTTC. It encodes CASSQEPASGTHNEQFF.